A single sample is the source of the 22 T cell receptor beta chains below, sequenced in a study of T cell changes during pregnancy in multiple sclerosis. Sequencing used immunoSEQ multiplex PCR; TCRdb keeps in-frame clones, though not all of them. The table lists about 38,000 clones, about 95% of them singletons. Sample: CD4+ T cells from peripheral blood mononuclear cells, taken in the second trimester of pregnancy. Receptor source: a female donor with multiple sclerosis, enrolled in a pregnancy study.

The chain has TRBV6-6 and TRBJ2-2, with a tentative D call TRBD2 (6 bases). Per the germline V gene, CDR1 is MNHNY and CDR2 is SVGAGI (reference sequence). The CDR3 runs to 14 residues. V was cut by 6 bases and J by 5 bases, with 13 bases left in between. The CDR3 nucleotides read TGTGCCAGCAGCCGGGGGATGGGTACCGGGGAGCTGTTTTTT. This sequence encodes CASSRGMGTGELFF.

The chain joins TRBV4-1 to TRBJ2-5; possible D gene TRBD2, 7 bases. CDR3 length: 17 amino acids. CDR1 MGHRA and CDR2 YSYEKL come from the germline V gene. The ends were cut back, 1 base at V and 1 base at J, with 16 bases in the middle. The CDR3 loop reads CASSQGRGGRLQETQYF. CDR3 in DNA: TGCGCCAGCAGCCAAGGGAGGGGGGGGCGCCTCCAAGAGACCCAGTACTTC.

As DNA, the CDR3 is TGTGCCAGCAGCTTCCAGGACAGGAGCTCCTACGAGCAGTACTTC. Protein: CASSFQDRSSYEQYF. The J gene is TRBJ2-7, the V gene TRBV7-2, with 7 bases fitting TRBD1. This CDR3 is 15 amino acids long. J was trimmed by 0 bases and V by 3 bases; bases with no gene match: 5. CDR1 SGHTA and CDR2 FQGNSA come from the germline V gene.

The J gene is TRBJ1-2, the V gene TRBV5-4; tentative D call: TRBD1 (5 bases). Between the trimmed V and J ends, which lost 9 bases and 3 bases, there was a span of 18 bases. The CDR3 contains 14 residues. Germline CDR1 and CDR2: SGHNT and YYREEE (reference sequence). The CDR3 is CATSARRGDYGYTF. Written as DNA, the CDR3 is TGTGCCACCTCAGCCCGGAGGGGAGACTATGGCTACACCTTC.

V and J are TRBV10-3 and TRBJ2-5; 13 bases fit TRBD2. From germline, CDR1 is ENHRY and CDR2 SYGVKD. The junction had 2 bases not matched to a gene; V was cut back by 0 bases and J by 1 base. The CDR3 has 17 residues. The CDR3 region has the DNA TGTGCCATCAGTGAGTCACGACTAGCGGGAGGCCAAGAGACCCAGTACTTC. Amino acids: CAISESRLAGGQETQYF.

The chain recombines TRBV6-1 with TRBJ2-5; 8 bases are a match to TRBD2. Trimming cost V 6 bases and J 1 base; bases outside gene matches: 7. There are 15 residues in the CDR3. Germline values: CDR1 MNHNS, CDR2 SASEGT. The CDR3 loop reads CASRTPRGAQETQYF. The DNA for the CDR3 is TGTGCCAGCAGGACCCCGCGGGGGGCCCAAGAGACCCAGTACTTC.

This chain links TRBV5-4 with TRBJ2-3, with D maybe TRBD2 (6 bases). The ends were cut back, 1 base at V and 4 bases at J, with 10 bases in the middle. Germline V gene lookup returns CDR1 SGHNT and CDR2 YYREEE (reference sequence). The CDR3 loop spans 14 amino acids. The CDR3 reads CASSLNSGADTQYF. In nucleotides, the CDR3 is TGTGCCAGCAGCTTGAATTCGGGAGCAGATACGCAGTATTTT. Full variable domain (missing parts from reference TRBV5-4 and TRBJ2-3): ETGVTQSPTHLIKTRGQQVTLRCSSQSGHNTVSWYQQALGQGPQFIFQYYREEENGRGNFPPRFSGLQFPNYSSELNVNALELDDSALYLCASSLNSGADTQYFGPGTRLTVL.

This clone was seen only once. CDR3 loop: CASSRQGKMNTEAFF. CDR3 coding DNA: TGTGCCAGCAGTCGACAGGGGAAAATGAACACTGAAGCTTTCTTT. V usage is TRBV28 and J usage is TRBJ1-1, with 8 bases fitting TRBD1. Unmatched junction bases numbered 5, after V lost 5 bases and J lost 0 bases. CDR3 length: 15 amino acids. Germline V gene sequence: CDR1 MDHEN, CDR2 SYDVKM.

The gene calls are TRBV15 and TRBJ2-3; no clear D gene. The CDR3 covers 14 residues. V was pared by 0 bases and J by 6 bases, with 10 bases between. CDR1 LNHNV and CDR2 YYDKDF come from the germline V gene (reference sequence). Here the CDR3 DNA reads TGTGCCACCAGCAGAGATCATCGTAGTGATACGCAGTATTTT. Translation gives CATSRDHRSDTQYF. Combining the CDR3 with reference TRBV15 and TRBJ2-3 gives the whole variable domain DAMVIQNPRYQVTQFGKPVTLSCSQTLNHNVMYWYQQKSSQAPKLLFHYYDKDFNNEADTPDNFQSRRPNTSFCFLDIRSPGLGDTAMYLCATSRDHRSDTQYFGPGTRLTVL.

The V and J genes are TRBV11-1 and TRBJ1-1; perhaps TRBD1 as D (5 bases). The CDR3 is 14 amino acids. Germline V gene sequence: CDR1 SGHAT, CDR2 FQDESV (reference sequence). V was pared by 5 bases and J by 0 bases, with 10 bases between. CDR3 nucleotide sequence: TGTGCCAGCAGCCGTTCGACAGTGAACACTGAAGCTTTCTTT. It specifies CASSRSTVNTEAFF.

This rearrangement joins TRBV7-3 to TRBJ2-2; 8 nucleotides align to TRBD2. CDR1 is SGHTA, CDR2 FQGTGA, per germline. V trimming: 2 bases; J trimming: 4 bases; junction bases outside the gene matches: 6. The CDR3 sequence is 16 residues long. Written as DNA, the CDR3 is TGTGCCAGCAGCTTAGGGGTCCTAGCGGGCACCGGGGAGCTGTTTTTT. It translates to CASSLGVLAGTGELFF.

V gene TRBV19 combines with J gene TRBJ1-1, with 11 bases lining up with TRBD1. CDR1 is LNHDA, CDR2 SQIVND, per germline (reference sequence). J gave up 4 bases and V 5 bases, and 12 bases lay outside the gene matches. This CDR3 contains 17 residues. CDR3 amino acids: CASSPLRTGGGGTEAFF. As DNA, the CDR3 is TGTGCCAGTAGTCCCCTCCGGACAGGGGGCGGGGGCACTGAAGCTTTCTTT.

The chain joins TRBV20-1 to TRBJ2-1; D not certain. Looked up from germline, CDR1 is DFQATT and CDR2 is SNEGSKA (reference sequence). With 4 bases removed from V and 4 bases from J, the gap between germline ends came to 2 bases. The CDR3 totals 10 residues. CDR3 in DNA: TGCAGTGCTACTTACAATGAGCAGTTCTTC. Its translation: CSATYNEQFF.

J is TRBJ2-5 and V is TRBV14; 8 bases fit TRBD2. There are 16 residues in the CDR3. V was clipped by 1 base and J by 5 bases; unmatched bases: 9. Germline V gene data show CDR1 as SGHDN and CDR2 as FVKESK. CDR3 loop: CASSQVGVAGTETQYF. In DNA form, the CDR3 reads TGTGCCAGCAGCCAAGTAGGGGTAGCGGGAACGGAGACCCAGTACTTC.

This chain links TRBV6-4 with TRBJ2-2; 9 bases match TRBD2. Germline CDR1 and CDR2: MRHNA and SNTAGT. The CDR3 totals 15 residues. Unmatched junction bases numbered 4, after V lost 6 bases and J lost 2 bases. The CDR3, as DNA: TGTGCCAGCAGGCGGGAGGGCCTAAACACCGGGGAGCTGTTTTTT. Translated: CASRREGLNTGELFF.

This clone was recorded only once. This rearrangement joins TRBV27 to TRBJ1-1, with 7 bases identical to TRBD1. The CDR3 covers 17 residues. Germline V gives CDR1 MNHEY, CDR2 SMNVEV (reference sequence). Trimming removed 3 bases from V and 2 bases from J; junction bases left unmatched: 12. Here the CDR3 reads CASSFGSQGGQNTEAFF. CDR3 coding DNA: TGTGCCAGCAGTTTTGGATCGCAGGGGGGACAAAACACTGAAGCTTTCTTT.

This rearrangement joins TRBV5-1 to TRBJ1-1; D is undetermined. The CDR3 consists of 12 residues. Germline V gene sequence: CDR1 SGHRS, CDR2 YFSETQ. V dropped 3 bases and J dropped 7 bases, with 10 bases sitting between them. The CDR3 reads CASSWGGGEAFF. CDR3 coding DNA: TGCGCCAGCAGCTGGGGAGGAGGTGAAGCTTTCTTT.

The chain has TRBV11-3 and TRBJ2-1; 8 nucleotides line up with TRBD1. This CDR3 has 17 residues. CDR1 is SGHNT, CDR2 YENEEA, per germline. V dropped 2 bases and J dropped 6; count of bases not matched to a gene: 12. CDR3 loop: CASSLRRGDRRGNEQFF. CDR3 coding DNA: TGTGCCAGCAGCTTAAGGAGGGGGGACAGGAGGGGCAATGAGCAGTTCTTC.

This chain joins TRBV7-9 and TRBJ2-3; 7 bases fit TRBD1. Germline CDR1 SEHNR, CDR2 FQNEAQ (reference sequence). The CDR3 loop spans 15 amino acids. The junction had 4 bases not matched to a gene; V was cut back by 1 base and J by 3 bases. This CDR3 is CASSLETGNTDTQYF. CDR3 nucleotides: TGTGCCAGCAGCTTAGAGACAGGGAATACAGATACGCAGTATTTT.

This chain uses TRBV11-2 with TRBJ2-7; TRBD2 matches at 9 bases. The ends lost 0 bases at V and 4 bases at J; junction bases unmatched: 4. Germline loops: CDR1 SGHAT, CDR2 FQNNGV. This CDR3 comprises 15 residues. CDR3 residues: CASSLDGTSLYEQYF. As DNA, the CDR3 is TGTGCCAGCAGCTTAGACGGGACTAGCTTGTACGAGCAGTACTTC.

In its sample, this clone was seen once. DNA of the CDR3: TGTGCCAGCAGCCGTAGCAACTCCGGGGAGCTGTTTTTT. Encoded protein: CASSRSNSGELFF. The rearrangement uses TRBV7-3 and TRBJ2-2, with D unresolved. Deletions cut 5 bases from V and 6 bases from J, with 10 bases between. Germline loops: CDR1 SGHTA, CDR2 FQGTGA. CDR3 length: 13 amino acids. Full variable domain (outside the CDR3, taken from reference TRBV7-3 and TRBJ2-2): GAGVSQTPSNKVTEKGKYVELRCDPISGHTALYWYRQSLGQGPEFLIYFQGTGAADDSGLPNDRFFAVRPEGSVSTLKIQRTERGDSAVYLCASSRSNSGELFFGEGSRLTVL.

The chain uses TRBV7-9 and TRBJ2-2; a possible D gene is TRBD1 (5 bases). V gave up 0 bases and J gave up 1 base, with 6 bases separating them. The CDR3 contains 15 residues. Germline V gene data show CDR1 as SEHNR and CDR2 as FQNEAQ (reference sequence). The CDR3 loop is CASSLARGNTGELFF. For the CDR3, the DNA is TGTGCCAGCAGCTTAGCTAGGGGGAACACCGGGGAGCTGTTTTTT.